Each of the 2 T cell receptor beta chains below was sequenced from the same sample in a study of T cells in localized non-small cell lung cancer. The repertoire was sequenced with immunoSEQ multiplex PCR; TCRdb's copy has only in-frame clones and lacks some. The table includes about 33,000 clones, 85% to 90% detected once. The sequenced sample was peripheral blood, obtained before any cancer treatment. These receptors were collected from a male donor at least 60 years old with stage III lung adenocarcinoma.

This chain uses TRBV6-5 with TRBJ1-1; D unresolved. The V end lost 6 bases, the J end lost 1 base, and 12 bases lay between the germline ends. Germline assignment: CDR1 MNHEY and CDR2 SVGAGI. The CDR3 contains 14 residues. CDR3: CASRTGVENTEAFF. The CDR3 coding sequence is TGTGCCAGCAGGACGGGCGTGGAGAACACTGAAGCTTTCTTT.

Points on this clone: At one end the junction does not follow the germline gene, possibly because of a read error. The V gene is TRBV2, the J gene TRBJ1-3; no firm D call. CDR1 is SNHLY and CDR2 is FYNNEI in the germline V gene. The CDR3 extends over 15 amino acids. CDR3 loop: CATSKDGLSGNTIYF. The CDR3 DNA follows: TGTGCCACCAGTAAAGACGGACTCTCTGGAAACACCATATATTTT.